Listed below are T cell receptor beta chains from one sample, sequenced in a study of cytomegalovirus exposure and HLA in healthy donors. This table comes from immunoSEQ multiplex PCR, and its TCRdb copy is limited to in-frame clones, with some not included. The data contain 160,000 or so clones, approximately 75% of them singletons. What was sequenced was PBMCs. The receptors were sampled from a man aged 25-40 years in good health and CMV-seropositive. The CDR3 runs from the conserved cysteine through the conserved F or W. The D gene is left open where the match is weak. Size is omitted from some rows. Given values are once, few, many or a class for expanded clones.

v_call: TRBV28
j_call: TRBJ2-7
clone_size: -
d_call: -
cdr3_nt: TGTGCCAGCAGTTTGAGGCAGCACTCCTACGAGCAGTACTTC
cdr3_aa: CASSLRQHSYEQYF

v_call: TRBV5-4
j_call: TRBJ1-2
clone_size: -
d_call: TRBD1
cdr3_nt: TGTGCCAGCAAGACCGGGACAGGGGGCGACTATGGCTACACCTTC
cdr3_aa: CASKTGTGGDYGYTF

v_call: TRBV5-1
j_call: TRBJ2-5
clone_size: -
d_call: TRBD1
cdr3_nt: TGCGCCAGCAGCCTGGGACAGCTCGGGGAGACCCAGTACTTC
cdr3_aa: CASSLGQLGETQYF

v_call: TRBV10-3
j_call: TRBJ1-3
clone_size: once
d_call: -
cdr3_nt: TGTGCCATCAGTGAGTCGGTGCAGATCTCTGGAAACACCATATATTTT
cdr3_aa: CAISESVQISGNTIYF

v_call: TRBV4-1
j_call: TRBJ2-7
clone_size: -
d_call: TRBD1
cdr3_nt: TGCGCCAGCAGCCGCCCGGGACAGGGACGGGGGGAGCAGTACTTC
cdr3_aa: CASSRPGQGRGEQYF

v_call: TRBV25-1
j_call: TRBJ2-7
clone_size: few
d_call: -
cdr3_nt: TGTGCCAGCAGTGGGCGGCATAACGCCTACGAGCAGTACTTC
cdr3_aa: CASSGRHNAYEQYF

v_call: TRBV6-5
j_call: TRBJ1-4
clone_size: -
d_call: -
cdr3_nt: TGTGCCAGCAGTTACTTGGAGGATGAAAAACTGTTTTTT
cdr3_aa: CASSYLEDEKLFF

v_call: TRBV7-2
j_call: TRBJ1-1
clone_size: -
d_call: TRBD1
cdr3_nt: TGTGCCAGCAGCCCCGCCAGGACAGGGAGGAACACTGAAGCTTTCTTT
cdr3_aa: CASSPARTGRNTEAFF

v_call: TRBV5-1
j_call: TRBJ1-5
clone_size: -
d_call: -
cdr3_nt: TGCGCCAGCAGCTTGGAGCAGGGTGATCAGCCCCAGCATTTT
cdr3_aa: CASSLEQGDQPQHF

v_call: TRBV7-2
j_call: TRBJ2-1
clone_size: -
d_call: TRBD2
cdr3_nt: TGTGCCAGCAGCAAGGGACTAGCGGGGGACAATGAGCAGTTCTTC
cdr3_aa: CASSKGLAGDNEQFF

v_call: TRBV6-5
j_call: TRBJ1-1
clone_size: -
d_call: TRBD1
cdr3_nt: TGTGCCAGCAGTTACCCGGGACAGGGTGGGGGAGATTTCTTT
cdr3_aa: CASSYPGQGGGDFF

v_call: TRBV4-1
j_call: TRBJ2-7
clone_size: once
d_call: TRBD1
cdr3_nt: TGCGCCAGCAGCCAAGAACACAGGGGGCTGGACGAGCAGTACTTC
cdr3_aa: CASSQEHRGLDEQYF

v_call: TRBV9
j_call: TRBJ1-3
clone_size: -
d_call: -
cdr3_nt: TGTGCCAGCAGCACACCAGGGGCCGGAAACACCATATATTTT
cdr3_aa: CASSTPGAGNTIYF

v_call: TRBV27
j_call: TRBJ2-7
clone_size: -
d_call: TRBD1
cdr3_nt: TGTGCCAGCAGTTTGGCGACAGGGGCCGTCTACGAGCAGTACTTC
cdr3_aa: CASSLATGAVYEQYF

v_call: TRBV6-1
j_call: TRBJ2-7
clone_size: few
d_call: TRBD1
cdr3_nt: TGTGCCAGCAGTGAAGTAGGGACAGGGACCTACGAGCAGTACTTC
cdr3_aa: CASSEVGTGTYEQYF

v_call: TRBV7-8
j_call: TRBJ2-5
clone_size: -
d_call: TRBD2
cdr3_nt: TGTGCCAGCAGCCCCCTACAGTCTAGCGGTCATGAGACCCAGTACTTC
cdr3_aa: CASSPLQSSGHETQYF

v_call: TRBV9
j_call: TRBJ1-4
clone_size: -
d_call: -
cdr3_nt: TGTGCCAGCAGCGTAGGAGGTGCAACTAATGAAAAACTGTTTTTT
cdr3_aa: CASSVGGATNEKLFF

v_call: TRBV6-1
j_call: TRBJ1-1
clone_size: -
d_call: -
cdr3_nt: TGTGCCACCACCCAACGAGAGGGAAGGACTGAAGCTTTCTTT
cdr3_aa: CATTQREGRTEAFF

v_call: TRBV7-2
j_call: TRBJ2-7
clone_size: -
d_call: -
cdr3_nt: TGTGCCAGCAGCTTAGGAGGTGAGGGTTACGAGCAGTACTTC
cdr3_aa: CASSLGGEGYEQYF

v_call: TRBV28
j_call: TRBJ1-2
clone_size: -
d_call: -
cdr3_nt: TGTGCCAGCAGCCCCCGCAGAATCTATGGCTACACCTTC
cdr3_aa: CASSPRRIYGYTF

v_call: TRBV7-6
j_call: TRBJ2-2
clone_size: -
d_call: -
cdr3_nt: TGTGCCAGCAGCTTAACTGGTAGGGAGGCCACCGGGGAGCTGTTTTTT
cdr3_aa: CASSLTGREATGELFF

v_call: TRBV27
j_call: TRBJ2-7
clone_size: -
d_call: -
cdr3_nt: TGTGCCAGCAGCCCTGGTGCCGCAGGCCAATCTTATCGGCAGTACTTC
cdr3_aa: CASSPGAAGQSYRQYF

v_call: TRBV5-6
j_call: TRBJ1-4
clone_size: once
d_call: -
cdr3_nt: TGTGCCAGCAGCTCGGCGGGGGAGCGTCGGGAAAAACTGTTTTTT
cdr3_aa: CASSSAGERREKLFF

v_call: TRBV4-1
j_call: TRBJ2-7
clone_size: -
d_call: -
cdr3_nt: TGCGCCAGCAGTCAGGGACTGGCGAGCTCCTACGAGCAGTACTTC
cdr3_aa: CASSQGLASSYEQYF

v_call: TRBV30
j_call: TRBJ2-6
clone_size: -
d_call: -
cdr3_nt: TGTGCCTGGAGGGGACACGCTGGGGCCAACGTCCTGACTTTC
cdr3_aa: CAWRGHAGANVLTF

v_call: TRBV11-2
j_call: TRBJ1-1
clone_size: -
d_call: -
cdr3_nt: TGTGCCAGCAGGGGAGGGCCTGAAGCTTTCTTT
cdr3_aa: CASRGGPEAFF

v_call: TRBV18
j_call: TRBJ2-7
clone_size: -
d_call: TRBD1
cdr3_nt: TGTGCCAGCTCACCAGGGACAGGAGGGCGCTACGAGCAGTACTTC
cdr3_aa: CASSPGTGGRYEQYF

v_call: TRBV28
j_call: TRBJ2-3
clone_size: -
d_call: TRBD1
cdr3_nt: TGTGCCAGCAGTTCTGGGACAGGACGGACAGATACGCAGTATTTT
cdr3_aa: CASSSGTGRTDTQYF

v_call: TRBV5-6
j_call: TRBJ1-5
clone_size: -
d_call: -
cdr3_nt: TGTGCCAGCAGCTTCTATGGCAATCAGCCCCAGCATTTT
cdr3_aa: CASSFYGNQPQHF

v_call: TRBV7-9
j_call: TRBJ1-4
clone_size: -
d_call: TRBD1
cdr3_nt: TGTGCCAGCAGCTCCTTACAGGGGGCTGGGGAAAAACTGTTTTTT
cdr3_aa: CASSSLQGAGEKLFF

v_call: TRBV28
j_call: TRBJ2-5
clone_size: once
d_call: -
cdr3_nt: TGTGCCAGCAGCCTAGTTAGAGAGACCCAGTACTTC
cdr3_aa: CASSLVRETQYF

v_call: TRBV7-9
j_call: TRBJ2-2
clone_size: -
d_call: -
cdr3_nt: TGTGCCAGCAGCCTTTCCGGGGAGCTGTTTTTT
cdr3_aa: CASSLSGELFF

v_call: TRBV5-4
j_call: TRBJ2-3
clone_size: few
d_call: -
cdr3_nt: TGTGCCAGCAGCCCAAGGGAGGCAGATACGCAGTATTTT
cdr3_aa: CASSPREADTQYF